The TCR beta chain under discussion was sequenced for a study of blood T cell repertoires in COVID-19. On the study more broadly: Samples came from the United States, Italy and Spain, spanning acute and convalescent COVID-19. T cells, B-cell-depleted T cells, or PBMCs supplied cDNA or gDNA.

The authors' processing: Estimates of nucleated cell counts were drawn from the amplification of reference gene primers. Profiled with immunoSEQ multiplex PCR; TCRdb holds only in-frame clones, not every one. V and J calls and clone size are given by that table; D and trimming were obtained from the DNA. The profile shows around 700,000 clones, 80% to 90% of them singletons. This CDR3 is built from 15 residues. Looked up from germline, CDR1 is SGHTA and CDR2 is FQGNSA. Trimming shortened V by 2 bases and J by 5 bases, and 13 bases separated the two germline ends. Sequenced: peripheral blood. This receptor was obtained from a woman aged 18-29 years with acute or convalescent COVID-19. This chain links TRBV7-2 with TRBJ1-5, with D possibly TRBD1 on 5 matching bases. The CDR3 here is CASSLRWGEDQPQHF. CDR3 DNA: TGTGCCAGCAGCTTACGTTGGGGGGAAGATCAGCCCCAGCATTTT.